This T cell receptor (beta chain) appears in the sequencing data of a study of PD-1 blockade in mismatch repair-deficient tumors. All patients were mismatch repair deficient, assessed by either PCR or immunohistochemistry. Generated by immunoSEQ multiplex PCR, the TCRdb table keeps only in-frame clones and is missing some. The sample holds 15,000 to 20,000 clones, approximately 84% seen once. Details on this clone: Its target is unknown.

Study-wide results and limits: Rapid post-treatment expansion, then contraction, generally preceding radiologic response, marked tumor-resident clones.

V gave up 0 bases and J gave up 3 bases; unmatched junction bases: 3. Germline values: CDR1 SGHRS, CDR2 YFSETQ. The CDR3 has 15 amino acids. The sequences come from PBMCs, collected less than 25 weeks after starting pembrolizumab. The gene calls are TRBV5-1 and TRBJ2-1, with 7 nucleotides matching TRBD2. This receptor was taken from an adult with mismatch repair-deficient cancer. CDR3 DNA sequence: TGCGCCAGCAGCTTGGCCCGGGACTACTACAATGAGCAGTTCTTC. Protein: CASSLARDYYNEQFF.